A selection of T cell receptor beta chains follows, all from one sample in a study of graft-versus-host responses after intestinal transplantation. Assay: immunoSEQ multiplex PCR; the TCRdb copy retains only in-frame clones and omits some. The data show about 11,000 clones, about 80% seen once. Material: ileum tissue, obtained 23 days after intestinal transplant. These receptors were taken from a human patient who received an intestinal transplant, so some T cells may come from the graft donor. Both conserved end residues are part of each CDR3.

J gene	V gene	CDR3 protein
TRBJ2-5	TRBV27	CASSSRTLRGETQYF
TRBJ1-1	TRBV5-6	CASSFSRNTEAFF
TRBJ1-1	TRBV30	CAWRGVTEAFF
TRBJ2-5	TRBV9	CASSGGNGGLAPQETQYF
TRBJ2-7	TRBV18	CASSPRTSGSSYEQYF
TRBJ2-7	TRBV5-5	CASSPGPLYEQYF
TRBJ2-5	TRBV5-6	CASSFPQGQETQYF
TRBJ2-7	TRBV5-8	CASSLIASGSFSYEQYF
TRBJ2-5	TRBV29-1	CSVVDYGETQYF
TRBJ2-7	TRBV28	CASWGGAGVPVYEQYF
TRBJ1-3	TRBV11-2	CASSLVRDSGNTIYF
TRBJ1-1	TRBV9	CASSPEGQVNTEAFF
TRBJ2-1	TRBV6-5	CASRLLAGGVNEQFF
TRBJ2-1	TRBV30	CAWSADPGSLDEQFF
TRBJ2-3	TRBV9	CASSVGSPGLVYF
TRBJ1-1	TRBV6-6	CASRLTGKHTEAFF
TRBJ2-7	TRBV13	CASSHTGQGAHEQYF
TRBJ1-2	TRBV6-6	CASSYGTPGPGGYTF
TRBJ2-3	TRBV19	CASSISTTAPSTDTQYF
TRBJ1-1	TRBV9	CARSPRGGGNTEAFF
TRBJ2-1	TRBV4-3	CASSQGVRTPSYNEQFF
TRBJ2-5	TRBV10-3	CAITSGREETQYF
TRBJ2-7	TRBV6-1	CASRAASYEQYF
TRBJ1-5	TRBV9	CASSPGQALNQPQHF
TRBJ2-3	TRBV15	CATSSSTSGSTDTQYF
TRBJ2-2	TRBV6-5	CASSRTSRATGELFF
TRBJ1-2	TRBV28	CASSFWDSNYGYTF
TRBJ2-7	TRBV7-3	CASSSGGEQYF
TRBJ1-1	TRBV9	CASSEGGNTEAFF
TRBJ2-7	TRBV11-2	CASSLLAGGSYEQYF
TRBJ2-4	TRBV19	CASSIRGPTKNIQYF
TRBJ2-1	TRBV19	CASSISAGSYNEQFF
TRBJ2-1	TRBV28	CASRGPGTSGRNEQFF
TRBJ1-2	TRBV30	CAWRIAGTGGYTF
TRBJ2-7	TRBV7-8	CASSFLAGAYEQYF
TRBJ2-3	TRBV7-3	CASSFLGLDTQYF
TRBJ1-4	TRBV2	CASSVLGGTNEKLFF
TRBJ2-3	TRBV30	CAWSVGAGVSDTQYF
TRBJ2-7	TRBV6-5	CASKVQTSVPYEQYF
TRBJ2-2	TRBV4-1	CASSRMSRDGELFF
TRBJ1-5	TRBV21-1	CASSTKGNQPQHF